A single count supports the clone carrying this T cell receptor (beta chain). Reverse transcription of about 0.45 to 1 ug RNA was carried out with random hexamers. TCRdb recomputed calls from the immunoSEQ multiplex PCR reads with MiXCR, one row per CDR3 protein. This table holds roughly 110,000 distinct CDR3 sequences, around 94% found once. The data were obtained in a study of CD8 T cells in Susac syndrome. Germline CDR1 and CDR2: LNHNV and YYDKDF (reference sequence). The CDR3 has 16 amino acids. The junction had 7 bases not matched to a gene; V was cut back by 3 bases and J by 3 bases. Sample: CD8+ T cells from PBMCs. The chain recombines TRBV15 with TRBJ2-3; TRBD2 matches at 9 bases. This receptor was taken from a human donor with Susac syndrome. The CDR3 protein is CATSSGGGAITDTQYF. The CDR3 nucleotides are TGTGCCACCAGCAGCGGCGGGGGGGCCATTACAGATACGCAGTATTTT.